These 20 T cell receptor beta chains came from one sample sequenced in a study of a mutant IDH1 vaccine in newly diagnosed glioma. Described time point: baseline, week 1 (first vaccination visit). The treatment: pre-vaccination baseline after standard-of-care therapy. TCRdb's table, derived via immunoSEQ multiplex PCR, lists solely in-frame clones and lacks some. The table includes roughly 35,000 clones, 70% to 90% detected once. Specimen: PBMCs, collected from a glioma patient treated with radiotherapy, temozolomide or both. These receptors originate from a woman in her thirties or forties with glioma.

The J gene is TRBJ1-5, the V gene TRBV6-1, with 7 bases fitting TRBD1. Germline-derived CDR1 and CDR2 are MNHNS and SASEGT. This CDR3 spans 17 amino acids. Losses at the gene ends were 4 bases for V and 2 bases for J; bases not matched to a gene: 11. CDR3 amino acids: CASSGTGEGAGNQPQHF. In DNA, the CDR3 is TGTGCCAGCAGTGGTACAGGGGAGGGGGCAGGCAATCAGCCCCAGCATTTT.

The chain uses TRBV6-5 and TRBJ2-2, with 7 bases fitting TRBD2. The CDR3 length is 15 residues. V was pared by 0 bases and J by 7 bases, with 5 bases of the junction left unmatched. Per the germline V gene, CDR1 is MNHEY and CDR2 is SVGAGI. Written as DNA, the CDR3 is TGTGCCAGCAGTTACTCCCTCCGCGGGGGCGGGGAGCTGTTTTTT. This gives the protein CASSYSLRGGGELFF.

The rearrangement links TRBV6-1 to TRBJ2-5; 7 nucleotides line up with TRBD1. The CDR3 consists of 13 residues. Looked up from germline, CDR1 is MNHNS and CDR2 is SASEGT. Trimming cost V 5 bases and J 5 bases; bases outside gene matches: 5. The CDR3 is CASSPTGWETQYF. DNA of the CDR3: TGTGCCAGCAGTCCGACAGGGTGGGAGACCCAGTACTTC.

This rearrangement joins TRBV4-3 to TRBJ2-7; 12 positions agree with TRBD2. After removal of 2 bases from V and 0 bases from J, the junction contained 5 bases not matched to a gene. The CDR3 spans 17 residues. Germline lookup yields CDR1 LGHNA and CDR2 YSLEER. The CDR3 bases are TGCGCCAGCAGCCAACGGACTAGCGGGGTCAGCTCCTACGAGCAGTACTTC. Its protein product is CASSQRTSGVSSYEQYF.

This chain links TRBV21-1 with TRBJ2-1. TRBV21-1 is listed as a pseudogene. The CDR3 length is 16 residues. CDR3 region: CASSRILHHSDNEQFF. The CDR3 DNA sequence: TGTGCCAGCAGCCGTATCCTACACCATTCCGACAATGAGCAGTTCTTC.

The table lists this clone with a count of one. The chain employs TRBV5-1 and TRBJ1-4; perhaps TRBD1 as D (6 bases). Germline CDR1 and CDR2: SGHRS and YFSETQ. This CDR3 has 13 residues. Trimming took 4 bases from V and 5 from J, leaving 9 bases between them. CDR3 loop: CASSRGGNEKLFF. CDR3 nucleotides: TGCGCCAGCAGCAGAGGGGGGAATGAAAAACTGTTTTTT. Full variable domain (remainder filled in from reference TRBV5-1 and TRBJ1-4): KAGVTQTPRYLIKTRGQQVTLSCSPISGHRSVSWYQQTPGQGLQFLFEYFSETQRNKGNFPGRFSGRQFSNSRSEMNVSTLELGDSALYLCASSRGGNEKLFFGSGTQLSVL.

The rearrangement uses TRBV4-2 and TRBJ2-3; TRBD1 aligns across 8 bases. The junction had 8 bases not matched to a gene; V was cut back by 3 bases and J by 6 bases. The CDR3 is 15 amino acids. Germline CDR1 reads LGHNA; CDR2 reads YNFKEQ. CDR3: CASSHPGTGYDTQYF. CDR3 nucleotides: TGTGCCAGCAGCCACCCTGGGACAGGTTACGATACGCAGTATTTT.

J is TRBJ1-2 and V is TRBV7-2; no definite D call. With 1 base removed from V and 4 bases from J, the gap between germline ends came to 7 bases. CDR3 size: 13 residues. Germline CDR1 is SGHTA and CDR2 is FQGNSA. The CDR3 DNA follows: TGTGCCAGCAGCTTAGATCTGCCCTATGGCTACACCTTC. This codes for CASSLDLPYGYTF. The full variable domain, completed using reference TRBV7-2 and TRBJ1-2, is GAGVSQSPSNKVTEKGKDVELRCDPISGHTALYWYRQSLGQGLEFLIYFQGNSAPDKSGLPSDRFSAERTGGSVSTLTIQRTQQEDSAVYLCASSLDLPYGYTFGSGTRLTVV.

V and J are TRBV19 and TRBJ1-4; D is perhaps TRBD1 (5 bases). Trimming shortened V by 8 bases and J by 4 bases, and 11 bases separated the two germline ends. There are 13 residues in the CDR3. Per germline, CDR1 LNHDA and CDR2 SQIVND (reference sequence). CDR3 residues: CASRHGGNEKLFF. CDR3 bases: TGTGCCAGTCGGCACGGGGGTAATGAAAAACTGTTTTTT.

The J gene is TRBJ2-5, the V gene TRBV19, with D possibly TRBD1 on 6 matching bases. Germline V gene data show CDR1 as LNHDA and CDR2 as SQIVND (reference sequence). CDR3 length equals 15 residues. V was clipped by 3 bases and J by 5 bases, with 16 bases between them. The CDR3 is CASSISGQWGETQYF. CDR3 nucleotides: TGTGCCAGTAGTATTTCGGGACAATGGGGGGAGACCCAGTACTTC. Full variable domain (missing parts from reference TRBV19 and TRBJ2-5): DGGITQSPKYLFRKEGQNVTLSCEQNLNHDAMYWYRQDPGQGLRLIYYSQIVNDFQKGDIAEGYSVSREKKESFPLTVTSAQKNPTAFYLCASSISGQWGETQYFGPGTRLLVL.

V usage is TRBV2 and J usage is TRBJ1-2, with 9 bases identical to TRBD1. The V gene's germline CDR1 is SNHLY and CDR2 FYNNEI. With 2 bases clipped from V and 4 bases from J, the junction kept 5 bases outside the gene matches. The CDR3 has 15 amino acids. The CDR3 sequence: CASSENTGGPYGYTF. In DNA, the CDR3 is TGTGCCAGCAGTGAAAATACAGGGGGCCCCTATGGCTACACCTTC.

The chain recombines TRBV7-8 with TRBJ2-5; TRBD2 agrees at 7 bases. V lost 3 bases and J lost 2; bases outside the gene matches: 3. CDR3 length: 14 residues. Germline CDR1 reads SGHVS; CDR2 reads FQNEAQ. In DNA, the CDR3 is TGTGCCAGCAGCTTCCCGGGGGGACAAGAGACCCAGTACTTC. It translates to CASSFPGGQETQYF.

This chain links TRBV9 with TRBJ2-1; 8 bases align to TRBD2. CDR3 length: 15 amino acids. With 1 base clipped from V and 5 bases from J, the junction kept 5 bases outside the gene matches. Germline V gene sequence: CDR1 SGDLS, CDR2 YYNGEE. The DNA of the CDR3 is TGTGCCAGCAGCGTAAAAGCGGGGGCTAACAATGAGCAGTTCTTC. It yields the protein CASSVKAGANNEQFF.

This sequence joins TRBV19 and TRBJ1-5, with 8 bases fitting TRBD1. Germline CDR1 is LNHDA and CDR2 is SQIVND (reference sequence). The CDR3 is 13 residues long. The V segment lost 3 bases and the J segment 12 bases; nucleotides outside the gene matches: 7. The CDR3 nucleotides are TGTGCCAGTAGTATTGGGGGGACAGGAGACCAGCATTTT. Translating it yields CASSIGGTGDQHF.

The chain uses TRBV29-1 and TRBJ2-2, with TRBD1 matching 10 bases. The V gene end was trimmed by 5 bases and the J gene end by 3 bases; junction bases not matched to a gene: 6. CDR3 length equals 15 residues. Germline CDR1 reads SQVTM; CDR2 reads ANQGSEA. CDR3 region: CSVSGQGRDTGELFF. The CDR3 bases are TGCAGCGTTTCGGGACAGGGGAGGGACACCGGGGAGCTGTTTTTT.

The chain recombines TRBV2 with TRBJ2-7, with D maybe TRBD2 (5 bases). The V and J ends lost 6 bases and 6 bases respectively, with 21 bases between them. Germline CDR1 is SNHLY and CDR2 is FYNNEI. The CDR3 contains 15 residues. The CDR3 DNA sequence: TGTGCCAGCAGCCGAGGTCCGGGATCCTCGGGCGAGCAGTACTTC. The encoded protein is CASSRGPGSSGEQYF.

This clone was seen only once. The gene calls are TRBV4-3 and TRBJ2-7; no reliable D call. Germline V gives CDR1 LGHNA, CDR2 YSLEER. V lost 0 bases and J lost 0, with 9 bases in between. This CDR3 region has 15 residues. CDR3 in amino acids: CASSQDWRNSYEQYF. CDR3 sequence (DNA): TGCGCCAGCAGCCAAGATTGGCGTAACTCCTACGAGCAGTACTTC.

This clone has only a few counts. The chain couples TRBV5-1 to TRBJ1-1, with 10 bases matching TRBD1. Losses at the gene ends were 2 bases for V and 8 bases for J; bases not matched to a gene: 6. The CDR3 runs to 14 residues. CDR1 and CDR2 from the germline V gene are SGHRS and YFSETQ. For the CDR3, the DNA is TGCGCCAGCAGCTTCACCGGGACAGGGGACGAAGCTTTCTTT. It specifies CASSFTGTGDEAFF. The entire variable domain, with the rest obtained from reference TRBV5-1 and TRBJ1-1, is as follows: KAGVTQTPRYLIKTRGQQVTLSCSPISGHRSVSWYQQTPGQGLQFLFEYFSETQRNKGNFPGRFSGRQFSNSRSEMNVSTLELGDSALYLCASSFTGTGDEAFFGQGTRLTVV.

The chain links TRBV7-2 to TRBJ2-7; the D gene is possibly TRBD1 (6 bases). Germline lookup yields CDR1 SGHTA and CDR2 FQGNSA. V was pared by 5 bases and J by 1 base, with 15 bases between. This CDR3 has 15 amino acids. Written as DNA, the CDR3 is TGTGCCAGCAGCCCCGAGGGACAAAAGTCCTACGAGCAGTACTTC. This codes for CASSPEGQKSYEQYF.

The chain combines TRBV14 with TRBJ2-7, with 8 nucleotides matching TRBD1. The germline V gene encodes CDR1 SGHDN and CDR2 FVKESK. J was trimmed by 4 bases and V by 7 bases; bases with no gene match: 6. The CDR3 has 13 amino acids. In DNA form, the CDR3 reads TGTGCCAGCAAAGGGACAGGACCGTACGAGCAGTACTTC. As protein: CASKGTGPYEQYF.